This is a list of T cell receptor beta chains from one sample in a study of blood T cells in healthy people across ages. TCRdb re-called the 5' RACE reads with MiXCR, one entry per CDR3 protein. The sample holds 700,000 or so distinct CDR3 sequences; around 38% are singletons and the top ten take around 30%. The sequenced sample was blood. Receptor source: a man older than 75 in good health. The CDR3 runs from the conserved cysteine through the conserved F or W. Each record gives: D gene, clone size, V gene, J gene, CDR3 protein, CDR3 DNA. The D gene is left open where the match is weak. The size field is filled for only some rows; it gives once, few, many or a size class.

D gene: NA
clone size: NA
V gene: TRBV7-2
J gene: TRBJ2-2
CDR3 protein: CASSRTGTGELFF
CDR3 DNA: TGTGCCAGCAGCCGAACAGGGACCGGGGAGCTGTTTTTT

D gene: TRBD2
clone size: many
V gene: TRBV4-2
J gene: TRBJ2-5
CDR3 protein: CASSITAGGETQYF
CDR3 DNA: TGTGCCAGCAGTATAACAGCGGGAGGAGAGACCCAGTACTTC

D gene: NA
clone size: NA
V gene: TRBV20-1
J gene: TRBJ2-5
CDR3 protein: CSGTVGGEETQYF
CDR3 DNA: TGCAGTGGTACCGTCGGCGGGGAAGAGACCCAGTACTTC

D gene: TRBD1
clone size: NA
V gene: TRBV20-1
J gene: TRBJ2-7
CDR3 protein: CSPDRQGSYEQYF
CDR3 DNA: TGCAGTCCCGACCGACAGGGCAGCTACGAGCAGTACTTC

D gene: NA
clone size: NA
V gene: TRBV7-9
J gene: TRBJ1-4
CDR3 protein: CASTKKTGGTTNEKLFF
CDR3 DNA: TGTGCCAGCACCAAGAAGACAGGAGGCACAACTAATGAAAAACTGTTTTTT

D gene: TRBD2
clone size: few
V gene: TRBV9
J gene: TRBJ2-1
CDR3 protein: CASSLLKERGESYNEQFF
CDR3 DNA: TGTGCCAGCAGCCTACTTAAGGAGCGGGGGGAATCCTACAATGAGCAGTTCTTC

D gene: NA
clone size: NA
V gene: TRBV10-3
J gene: TRBJ1-1
CDR3 protein: CAIRKSSAGAYTEAFF
CDR3 DNA: TGTGCCATCAGAAAATCCTCCGCAGGGGCGTACACTGAAGCTTTCTTT

D gene: NA
clone size: NA
V gene: TRBV6-2/TRBV6-3
J gene: TRBJ2-4
CDR3 protein: CASTSGQAKNIQYF
CDR3 DNA: TGTGCCAGCACATCCGGGCAAGCCAAAAACATTCAGTACTTC

D gene: NA
clone size: few
V gene: TRBV3-1
J gene: TRBJ2-4
CDR3 protein: CASSQDWTPGTYNGQYF
CDR3 DNA: TGTGCCAGCAGCCAAGATTGGACGCCCGGGACCTACAACGGGCAGTACTTC

D gene: NA
clone size: NA
V gene: TRBV6-6
J gene: TRBJ1-5
CDR3 protein: CASSSGGGVQPQHF
CDR3 DNA: TGTGCCAGCAGTTCCGGGGGGGGCGTGCAGCCCCAGCATTTT

D gene: TRBD2
clone size: few
V gene: TRBV7-2
J gene: TRBJ2-7
CDR3 protein: CASSLGTSGHEQYF
CDR3 DNA: TGTGCCAGCAGCTTAGGGACTAGCGGACACGAGCAGTACTTC

D gene: TRBD2
clone size: NA
V gene: TRBV6-2/TRBV6-3
J gene: TRBJ2-1
CDR3 protein: CASSWAGGSYNEQFF
CDR3 DNA: TGTGCCAGCAGTTGGGCGGGAGGGTCCTACAATGAGCAGTTCTTC

D gene: NA
clone size: NA
V gene: TRBV3-1
J gene: TRBJ2-7
CDR3 protein: CASSQAKYEQYF
CDR3 DNA: TGTGCCAGCAGCCAGGCCAAGTACGAGCAGTACTTC

D gene: NA
clone size: many
V gene: TRBV20-1
J gene: TRBJ2-1
CDR3 protein: CSATSNEQFF
CDR3 DNA: TGCAGTGCCACGAGTAATGAGCAGTTCTTC

D gene: NA
clone size: NA
V gene: TRBV6-6
J gene: TRBJ2-2
CDR3 protein: CASSYRQGYTGELFF
CDR3 DNA: TGTGCCAGCAGTTACCGCCAGGGGTACACCGGGGAGCTGTTTTTT

D gene: TRBD1
clone size: few
V gene: TRBV20-1
J gene: TRBJ2-7
CDR3 protein: CSARGRQGVYEQYF
CDR3 DNA: TGCAGTGCTAGAGGACGCCAGGGGGTCTACGAGCAGTACTTC

D gene: NA
clone size: NA
V gene: TRBV10-3
J gene: TRBJ2-2
CDR3 protein: CAISESQNLNTGELFF
CDR3 DNA: TGTGCCATCAGTGAGTCCCAGAACTTGAACACCGGGGAGCTGTTTTTT

D gene: NA
clone size: NA
V gene: TRBV20-1
J gene: TRBJ1-5
CDR3 protein: CSASGGGEPQHF
CDR3 DNA: TGCAGTGCTAGCGGAGGGGGGGAGCCCCAGCATTTT

D gene: TRBD1
clone size: NA
V gene: TRBV29-1
J gene: TRBJ2-3
CDR3 protein: CSVEGTGVPTDTQYF
CDR3 DNA: TGCAGCGTTGAAGGGACAGGGGTTCCCACAGATACGCAGTATTTT

D gene: NA
clone size: few
V gene: TRBV6-2/TRBV6-3
J gene: TRBJ2-3
CDR3 protein: CASSYGAARTDTQYF
CDR3 DNA: TGTGCCAGCAGTTACGGGGCAGCGCGCACAGATACGCAGTATTTT

D gene: NA
clone size: NA
V gene: TRBV6-5
J gene: TRBJ1-1
CDR3 protein: CAVKTRGNTEAFF
CDR3 DNA: TGTGCCGTAAAGACCAGGGGGAACACTGAAGCTTTCTTT

D gene: NA
clone size: NA
V gene: TRBV7-2
J gene: TRBJ2-5
CDR3 protein: CASSLGYWETRYF
CDR3 DNA: TGTGCCAGCAGCTTGGGTTATTGGGAGACCCGGTACTTC